A single sample is the source of the 30 T cell receptor beta chains below, sequenced in a study of T cells in women clearing cervical HPV infection. Clones were read by immunoSEQ multiplex PCR, and TCRdb kept only the in-frame ones, dropping some. The specimen's table records tens of thousands of clones. Sequencing input: blood buffy coat. Every receptor here comes from a woman between 18 and 75 years old with a cervical HPV16 infection that either progressed to CIN3+ or cleared (not recorded which).

Remarks on this clone: Read data end 3 residues before the CDR3 end; the end is taken from the germline J gene. This chain uses TRBV20-1 with TRBJ1-6, with TRBD1 as a possible D gene (5 bases). Trimming removed 5 bases at V and 4 bases at J, with 24 bases between. The CDR3 runs to 18 residues. CDR1 DFQATT and CDR2 SNEGSKA come from the germline V gene (reference sequence). CDR3: CSAYKPGVPSPYNSPLHF. CDR3 bases read: TGCAGTGCTTACAAACCGGGGGTCCCGAGCCCTTATAATTCACCC.

As concerns this clone: The CDR3 end is not reached by the read, which stops 3 residues before it; the germline J gene fills it in. The V call is TRBV2, the J call TRBJ2-1, with D tentatively TRBD2 (5 bases). Trimming removed 7 bases from V and 1 base from J, with 14 bases in between. The CDR3 is 15 amino acids. CDR1 and CDR2 from the germline V gene are SNHLY and FYNNEI. CDR3 loop: CASTGEGQSYNEQFF. Incomplete CDR3 DNA: TGTGCCAGCACCGGGGAAGGGCAGTCCTACAATGAG.

The CDR3 bases that were read are TGCAGTGCTAGACGAGGCCCCGGGGAAACAGATACG. It encodes CSARRGPGETDT. In full, the CDR3 reads CSARRGPGETDTQYF. This sequence joins TRBV20-1 and TRBJ2-3, with D perhaps TRBD2 (5 bases). The read ends 3 residues shy of where the CDR3 ends; the end is completed using the germline J gene. V lost 2 bases and J 3 bases, leaving 15 bases between the germline ends. Germline V CDR1 and CDR2: DFQATT, SNEGSKA (reference sequence). The CDR3 extends over 15 amino acids.

The sequenced part of the CDR3 DNA is TGTGCCAGCAGCGGCGGGGGTAGTGAAGAGACC. Its translation is CASSGGGSEET. The whole CDR3 region reads CASSGGGSEETQYF. This rearrangement joins TRBV5-4 to TRBJ2-5; 7 nucleotides line up with TRBD2. Read sequence stops 3 residues before the CDR3 end, and the germline J gene provides the missing end. Germline V gene lookup returns CDR1 SGHNT and CDR2 YYREEE (reference sequence). V dropped 4 bases and J dropped 3; count of bases not matched to a gene: 6. The CDR3 is 14 amino acids.

CDR3 sequence reads: CASNLGATNEKLFF. The part of the CDR3 DNA that was read is TGTGCCTCCAACCTAGGCGCAACTAATGAAAAA. The rearrangement joins TRBV30 to TRBJ1-4; D unclear. With the read ending 3 residues before the CDR3 end, the germline J gene is used to fill in that end. This CDR3 has 14 amino acids. V lost 7 bases and J lost 0, with 12 bases in between. Germline-derived CDR1 and CDR2 are GTSNPN and SVGIG (reference sequence).

Comment on this clone: From the germline J gene comes the end of the CDR3, since the read stops 3 residues before it. The chain uses TRBV19 and TRBJ1-5; a weak D match, TRBD1 (6 bases). V lost 3 bases and J 7 bases, leaving 16 bases between the germline ends. Germline CDR1 reads LNHDA; CDR2 reads SQIVND (reference sequence). The CDR3 loop spans 15 amino acids. The sequenced part of the CDR3 DNA is TGTGCCAGTAGTATCGAGGGGGGGGTACGGCAGCCC. Translation gives CASSIEGGVRQP. The CDR3 reads in full as CASSIEGGVRQPQHF.

A note on this clone: The CDR3 goes on 3 residues after the read ends, and that part is filled in from the germline J gene. The chain is built from TRBV7-6 and TRBJ1-6; D is ambiguous. The CDR3 totals 16 residues. CDR1 is SGHVS, CDR2 FNYEAQ, per germline. The ends were cut back, 2 bases at V and 6 bases at J, with 14 bases in the middle. CDR3 loop: CASSLSEHSGNSPLHF. The part of the CDR3 DNA that was read is TGTGCCAGCAGCTTAAGCGAGCACAGCGGTAATTCACCC.

Points on this clone: The CDR3 extends 3 residues past the end of the read, so its final part is completed from the germline J gene. V usage is TRBV5-1 and J usage is TRBJ2-3; 9 bases agree with TRBD1. The CDR3 runs 18 residues. Germline trimming cut 0 bases from V and 3 bases from J; bases unmatched to any gene: 11. CDR1 is SGHRS, CDR2 YFSETQ, per germline. CDR3 bases read: TGCGCCAGCAGCTTGGCCCGGGGACAGGGCAGGTGGACAGATACG. It translates to CASSLARGQGRWTDT. The entire CDR3 reads CASSLARGQGRWTDTQYF.

On this clone itself: The DNA ends 3 residues before the CDR3 does, and the rest of the CDR3 is filled in from the germline J gene. The genes are TRBV10-2 and TRBJ1-5, with 8 bases aligning to TRBD1. Per germline, CDR1 WSHSY and CDR2 SAAADI. The CDR3 is 15 residues long. The V and J ends lost 3 bases and 4 bases, in that order; junction bases with no gene match: 5. CDR3 in amino acids: CASSDSRTGNQPQHF. The sequenced CDR3 bases are TGCGCCAGCAGTGATTCGAGGACAGGGAATCAGCCC.

Concerning this clone itself: The read ends 3 residues early relative to the CDR3; the germline J gene fills the gap. The genes are TRBV2 and TRBJ2-6; D remains ambiguous. CDR1 SNHLY and CDR2 FYNNEI come from the germline V gene. CDR3 length: 14 residues. V was trimmed by 2 bases and J by 1 base, leaving 3 bases between them. CDR3 sequence reads: CASSEPSGANVLTF. The sequenced CDR3 bases are TGTGCCAGCAGTGAACCATCTGGGGCCAACGTC.

In regard to this clone: The observed sequence ends 3 residues before the CDR3 terminus, with the missing tail filled in from the germline J gene. The J gene is TRBJ2-7, the V gene TRBV19; 8 bases are shared with TRBD2. This CDR3 region has 14 residues. The germline V gene has CDR1 LNHDA and CDR2 SQIVND (reference sequence). Germline trimming cut 5 bases from V and 2 bases from J; bases unmatched to any gene: 5. CDR3 sequence: CASSPGGGAYEQYF. The DNA read from the CDR3 is TGTGCCAGTAGTCCCGGGGGGGGTGCCTACGAG.

Comments on this clone: The read is 3 residues too short to cover the CDR3 end, so that end is filled in from the germline J gene. This chain joins TRBV28 and TRBJ1-3; tentative D call: TRBD1 (5 bases). V was trimmed by 10 bases and J by 6 bases, leaving 22 bases between them. The CDR3 covers 15 residues. In germline, CDR1 is MDHEN, CDR2 SYDVKM. CDR3 protein: CATTPETASKNTIYF. Incomplete CDR3 DNA: TGTGCCACCACCCCTGAGACAGCCTCGAAAAACACC. The variable domain in full, with the rest retrieved from reference TRBV28 and TRBJ1-3, is DVKVTQSSRYLVKRTGEKVFLECVQDMDHENMFWYRQDPGLGLRLIYFSYDVKMKEKGDIPEGYSVSREKKERFSLILESASTNQTSMYLCATTPETASKNTIYFGEGSWLTVV.

As for this clone: The CDR3 extends 3 residues past the end of the read, so its final part is completed from the germline J gene. The rearrangement joins TRBV28 to TRBJ1-4; D might be TRBD1 (6 bases). Trimming pared 5 bases from V and 8 bases from J, leaving 30 bases between. CDR3 length: 19 residues. Germline CDR1 MDHEN, CDR2 SYDVKM. CDR3 bases read: TGTGCCAGCAGTCCCCCCACCCCCCACAGGGTAGTACTTCGGGAAAAA. It translates to CASSPPTPHRVVLREK. The CDR3 as a whole reads CASSPPTPHRVVLREKLFF.

Notes on this clone: At one of its ends the junction is not consistent with the germline gene, which may arise from a read error. The read ends 3 residues early relative to the CDR3; the germline J gene fills the gap. The chain has TRBV18 and TRBJ1-2; D is undetermined. CDR3 length: 14 amino acids. Germline V gives CDR1 KGHSH, CDR2 LQKENI. The CDR3 is CASSPGRTNYGYTF. The DNA read from the CDR3 is TGTGCCAGCTCACCTGGGCGGACTAACTACGGC.

A word on this clone: The read finishes 3 residues shy of the CDR3 end, and the germline J gene is used to complete it. The rearrangement joins TRBV29-1 to TRBJ2-2, with D tentatively TRBD1 or TRBD2 (5 bases each). The CDR3 runs 13 residues. V was shortened by 4 bases and J by 0 bases, with 6 bases between the two germline ends. Germline assignment: CDR1 SQVTM and CDR2 ANQGSEA. This CDR3 reads CSVGGANTGELFF. Partial CDR3 DNA: TGCAGCGTTGGAGGGGCGAACACCGGGGAG.

Comment on this clone: The read finishes 3 residues shy of the CDR3 end, and the germline J gene is used to complete it. The chain combines TRBV6-2 or TRBV6-3 with TRBJ2-2; 7 bases are a match to TRBD2. Germline V gene sequence: CDR1 MNHEY, CDR2 SVGEGT. Trimming cost V 11 bases and J 0 bases; bases outside gene matches: 9. CDR3 size: 15 residues. CDR3 sequence: CAGGDSGTNTGELFF. CDR3 bases read: TGTGCCGGGGGGGATAGCGGTACGAACACCGGGGAG.

Of note for this clone: The CDR3 end lies 3 residues beyond the end of the read and is filled in from the germline J gene. This chain uses TRBV2 with TRBJ1-1; D gene uncertain. Trimming took off 6 bases at V and 1 base at J, with 9 bases between the two ends. The CDR3 sequence is 13 residues long. CDR1 is SNHLY and CDR2 is FYNNEI in the germline V gene. Here the CDR3 reads CASRVQRNTEAFF. CDR3 bases read: TGTGCCAGCAGAGTACAGAGGAACACTGAA. The entire variable domain, with the rest obtained from reference TRBV2 and TRBJ1-1, is as follows: EPEVTQTPSHQVTQMGQEVILRCVPISNHLYFYWYRQILGQKVEFLVSFYNNEISEKSEIFDDQFSVERPDGSNFTLKIRSTKLEDSAMYFCASRVQRNTEAFFGQGTRLTVV.

Turning to this clone: The read comes to an end 3 residues before the CDR3 does, leaving the germline J gene to fill in the end. The chain recombines TRBV28 with TRBJ1-4; D ambiguous. The CDR3 runs to 14 residues. Per the germline V gene, CDR1 is MDHEN and CDR2 is SYDVKM. V was cut by 8 bases and J by 7 bases, with 17 bases left in between. CDR3 sequence: CASGGSQEGEKLFF. The sequenced part of the CDR3 DNA is TGTGCCAGCGGAGGATCCCAGGAGGGTGAAAAA.

As for this clone: Read data end 3 residues before the CDR3 end; the end is taken from the germline J gene. V gene TRBV20-1 combines with J gene TRBJ2-5; 7 bases are shared with TRBD2. The germline V gene has CDR1 DFQATT and CDR2 SNEGSKA (reference sequence). The V and J ends lost 6 bases and 4 bases, in that order; junction bases with no gene match: 8. The CDR3 loop spans 13 amino acids. The CDR3 loop reads CSAFGGGRETQYF. The DNA read from the CDR3 is TGCAGTGCGTTTGGGGGGGGGAGAGAGACC.

A note on this clone: The read falls 3 residues short of the CDR3 end, and the missing part is taken from the germline J gene. The chain joins TRBV19 to TRBJ2-1, with 7 bases lining up with TRBD2. The germline V gene encodes CDR1 LNHDA and CDR2 SQIVND (reference sequence). V shed 6 bases and J 3 bases; nucleotides not matched to a gene: 8. This CDR3 has 15 residues. The CDR3 bases that were read are TGTGCCAGTAGGAAGACGGGCGGGAGCTACAATGAG. Its translation: CASRKTGGSYNE. In full, the CDR3 reads CASRKTGGSYNEQFF. Supplemented by reference TRBV19 and TRBJ2-1, the full variable domain reads DGGITQSPKYLFRKEGQNVTLSCEQNLNHDAMYWYRQDPGQGLRLIYYSQIVNDFQKGDIAEGYSVSREKKESFPLTVTSAQKNPTAFYLCASRKTGGSYNEQFFGPGTRLTVL.

To note about this clone: The CDR3 end falls 3 residues outside the read, so it is completed with the germline J gene. V gene TRBV19 combines with J gene TRBJ2-3; TRBD1 agrees at 9 bases. CDR3 length: 13 residues. Germline V gives CDR1 LNHDA, CDR2 SQIVND (reference sequence). V was pared by 9 bases and J by 0 bases, with 1 base of the junction left unmatched. CDR3 region: CASGQGSTDTQYF. CDR3 bases read: TGTGCCAGCGGACAGGGGAGCACAGATACG.

Points on this clone: The read halts 3 residues ahead of the CDR3 end, with the missing end drawn from the germline J gene. V and J are TRBV5-6 and TRBJ1-2, with 7 bases identical to TRBD1. The V gene's germline CDR1 is SGHDT and CDR2 YYEEEE. The CDR3 length is 15 residues. V dropped 4 bases and J dropped 3; count of bases not matched to a gene: 9. Partial CDR3 DNA: TGTGCCAGCAGCCCAATTCAGGGGGATCACTATGGC. Its translation: CASSPIQGDHYG. The CDR3 as a whole reads CASSPIQGDHYGYTF.

For this clone: The read finishes 3 residues shy of the CDR3 end, and the germline J gene is used to complete it. This chain joins TRBV5-1 and TRBJ2-7; 9 positions match TRBD1. The length of the CDR3 is 15 residues. The trim removed 4 bases at V and 3 bases at J, leaving 8 bases unmatched. Germline loops: CDR1 SGHRS, CDR2 YFSETQ. The covered CDR3 bases are TGCGCCAGCAGCCTGGGAGGGACAGGGATCTACGAG. This sequence encodes CASSLGGTGIYE. Given in full, the CDR3 is CASSLGGTGIYEQYF.

Comments on this clone: The DNA ends 3 residues before the CDR3 does, and the rest of the CDR3 is filled in from the germline J gene. The rearrangement links TRBV19 to TRBJ2-3; no firm D call. Deletions cut 6 bases from V and 0 bases from J, with 7 bases between. The CDR3 runs to 13 residues. The germline CDR1 and CDR2 sequences are LNHDA and SQIVND (reference sequence). The CDR3 loop is CASRSRSTDTQYF. CDR3 bases read: TGTGCCAGTAGGTCGCGGAGCACAGATACG.

As to this clone: Read data end 3 residues before the CDR3 end; the end is taken from the germline J gene. The rearrangement uses TRBV20-1 and TRBJ2-5; 8 nucleotides agree with TRBD1. The CDR3 is 15 residues long. V dropped 2 bases and J dropped 7; count of bases not matched to a gene: 12. Germline V lookup: CDR1 DFQATT, CDR2 SNEGSKA (reference sequence). Partial CDR3 DNA: TGCAGTGCTAGACCCACCGGGACAGGTCCAGGGACC. As protein: CSARPTGTGPGT. The CDR3 reads in full as CSARPTGTGPGTQYF.

Details on this clone: The CDR3 goes on 3 residues after the read ends, and that part is filled in from the germline J gene. The chain combines TRBV2 with TRBJ1-2, with TRBD1 identical over 9 bases. The CDR3 is made up of 14 amino acids. The germline V gene encodes CDR1 SNHLY and CDR2 FYNNEI. Losses at the gene ends were 6 bases for V and 4 bases for J; bases not matched to a gene: 6. CDR3 amino acids: CASSAGQGSYGYTF. The part of the CDR3 DNA that was read is TGTGCCAGCAGCGCGGGACAGGGCTCCTATGGC.

Partial CDR3 DNA: TGTGCCAGCAGCTCGGGACAGGGGGCCTACGAG. It yields the protein CASSSGQGAYE. The CDR3 in its entirety is CASSSGQGAYEQYF. The gene calls are TRBV7-2 and TRBJ2-7; TRBD1 agrees at 11 bases. The read terminates 3 residues ahead of where the CDR3 ends, so the germline J gene completes it. The ends lost 4 bases at V and 2 bases at J; junction bases unmatched: 1. The germline gives CDR1 SGHTA, CDR2 FQGNSA. The CDR3 contains 14 residues. Variable domain in full (rest from reference TRBV7-2 and TRBJ2-7): GAGVSQSPSNKVTEKGKDVELRCDPISGHTALYWYRQSLGQGLEFLIYFQGNSAPDKSGLPSDRFSAERTGGSVSTLTIQRTQQEDSAVYLCASSSGQGAYEQYFGPGTRLTVT.

For this clone: The observed sequence ends 3 residues before the CDR3 terminus, with the missing tail filled in from the germline J gene. The rearrangement uses TRBV5-1 and TRBJ2-3, with D perhaps matching TRBD1 or TRBD2 (7 bases each). V shed 4 bases and J shed 6 bases, with 21 bases lying between them. The CDR3 totals 16 residues. Germline assignment: CDR1 SGHRS and CDR2 YFSETQ. Incomplete CDR3 DNA: TGCGCCAGCAGCCTTCATCGACAGGGAGGGAAGGATACG. Its translation is CASSLHRQGGKDT. The complete CDR3 sequence is CASSLHRQGGKDTQYF.

In regard to this clone: The read halts 3 residues ahead of the CDR3 end, with the missing end drawn from the germline J gene. V usage is TRBV20-1 and J usage is TRBJ1-2, with D uncertain. V dropped 3 bases and J dropped 6 bases, with 17 bases sitting between them. Germline V gene data show CDR1 as DFQATT and CDR2 as SNEGSKA (reference sequence). The CDR3 extends over 14 amino acids. The CDR3 sequence is CSASKSETSDGYTF. The covered CDR3 bases are TGCAGTGCTAGTAAATCAGAGACATCGGATGGC.

In regard to this clone: Read data end 3 residues before the CDR3 end; the end is taken from the germline J gene. The chain carries TRBV5-5 and TRBJ1-1, with D hard to call. The V end lost 0 bases, the J end lost 7 bases, and 10 bases lay between the germline ends. The CDR3 length is 13 residues. Germline CDR1 is SGHKS and CDR2 is YYEKEE (reference sequence). This CDR3 is CASSLDGGFEAFF. The DNA read from the CDR3 is TGTGCCAGCAGCTTGGACGGAGGGTTTGAA.